A selection of T cell receptor beta chains follows, all from one sample in a study of blood T cell repertoires in COVID-19. Here immunoSEQ multiplex PCR was the method, and the copy in TCRdb shows in-frame clones only, minus some. The sample yields 150,000 to 200,000 clones, around nine tenths seen once. Sequencing was done on a sample of peripheral blood. The receptors stem from a man aged 40-49 years with active or convalescent COVID-19. The CDR3 runs from the conserved cysteine through the conserved F or W. A D gene is named only where the DNA matches it firmly. The size of a clone is reported for some rows only, either as once, few or many, or as a class for expanded clones.

D gene | clone size | J gene | V gene | CDR3 protein | CDR3 DNA
TRBD1 | NA | TRBJ2-7 | TRBV5-4 | CASRSRWGQTDYEQYF | TGTGCCAGCAGGTCCCGTTGGGGACAGACCGACTACGAGCAGTACTTC
NA | NA | TRBJ1-1 | TRBV18 | CASSPNDGLNTEAFF | TGTGCCAGCTCACCCAATGACGGGTTGAACACTGAAGCTTTCTTT
NA | NA | TRBJ2-7 | TRBV24-1 | CATSDPQTYEQYF | TGTGCCACCAGTGATCCCCAGACATACGAGCAGTACTTC
TRBD1 | few | TRBJ1-5 | TRBV19 | CASVDRVNQPQHF | TGTGCCAGTGTGGACAGGGTAAATCAGCCCCAGCATTTT
NA | once | TRBJ1-2 | TRBV4-1 | CASSHARWGRWDGYTF | TGCGCCAGCAGCCATGCTAGATGGGGGCGCTGGGATGGCTACACCTTC
TRBD1 | NA | TRBJ1-2 | TRBV2 | CASSESSWGTGNYGYTF | TGTGCCAGCAGTGAAAGTTCTTGGGGGACAGGCAACTATGGCTACACCTTC
TRBD1 | NA | TRBJ1-5 | TRBV5-1 | CASSKTGNSNQPQHF | TGCGCCAGCAGCAAGACAGGGAATAGCAATCAGCCCCAGCATTTT
NA | once | TRBJ1-1 | TRBV12-3/TRBV12-4 | CASSLEVGTEAFF | TGTGCCAGCAGTTTGGAGGTCGGCACTGAAGCTTTCTTT
NA | NA | TRBJ1-3 | TRBV19 | CASSIRSGESANTIYF | TGTGCCAGTAGTATCCGATCAGGGGAATCAGCCAACACCATATATTTT
NA | NA | TRBJ1-4 | TRBV2 | CASSDARRVGRDLGSF | TGTGCCAGCAGTGATGCCAGGAGGGTCGGTCGGGATTTGGGTAGTTTT
TRBD1 | NA | TRBJ2-7 | TRBV23-1 | CASRTHRGLLPYEQYF | TGCGCCAGCAGGACGCACAGGGGGCTTCTGCCCTACGAGCAGTACTTC
NA | NA | TRBJ1-1 | TRBV25-1 | CASSLPGQNTEAFF | TGTGCCAGCAGTTTGCCGGGACAGAACACTGAAGCTTTCTTT
NA | NA | TRBJ2-1 | TRBV3-1/TRBV3-2 | CASREGSGNNEQFF | TGTGCCAGCAGGGAGGGGAGCGGCAACAATGAGCAGTTCTTC
TRBD2 | few | TRBJ2-3 | TRBV4-3 | CASSQGGGASSQYF | TGCGCCAGCAGCCAGGGCGGGGGGGCTTCATCGCAGTATTTT
NA | NA | TRBJ2-7 | TRBV3-1/TRBV3-2 | CASSQGSGTYEQYF | TGTGCCAGCAGCCAAGGGTCAGGTACCTACGAGCAGTACTTC
NA | NA | TRBJ2-5 | TRBV6-6 | CASNGDQETQYF | TGTGCCAGCAATGGAGACCAAGAGACCCAGTACTTC
TRBD1 | NA | TRBJ1-1 | TRBV6-5 | CASSHRGRTEAFF | TGTGCCAGCAGTCACAGGGGGCGGACTGAAGCTTTCTTT
TRBD2 | NA | TRBJ2-2 | TRBV5-1 | CASSPTSGRGDTGELFF | TGCGCCAGCAGCCCCACCAGCGGGAGGGGAGACACCGGGGAGCTGTTTTTT
NA | once | TRBJ2-5 | TRBV19 | CASSIARSIGETQYF | TGTGCCAGTAGTATAGCACGCTCCATCGGAGAGACCCAGTACTTC
NA | NA | TRBJ1-2 | TRBV18 | CASSDQGGYGYTF | TGTGCCAGCTCGGATCAAGGGGGCTATGGCTACACCTTC
TRBD1 | NA | TRBJ1-4 | TRBV7-9 | CASSRDRVGEKLFF | TGTGCCAGCAGCCGGGACAGGGTTGGTGAAAAACTGTTTTTT
TRBD2 | NA | TRBJ2-7 | TRBV5-1 | CASSPSGSYEQYF | TGCGCCAGCAGTCCTAGCGGATCCTACGAGCAGTACTTC
NA | NA | TRBJ1-1 | TRBV18 | CASSPNYSDTEAFF | TGTGCCAGCTCTCCAAATTATTCGGACACTGAAGCTTTCTTT
NA | NA | TRBJ2-7 | TRBV6-5 | CASSLGHPLPYEQYF | TGTGCCAGCAGTCTCGGACACCCGCTCCCCTACGAGCAGTACTTC
TRBD2 | NA | TRBJ2-3 | TRBV6-4 | CASSRDYLTDTQYF | TGTGCCAGCAGCCGGGACTACCTCACAGATACGCAGTATTTT